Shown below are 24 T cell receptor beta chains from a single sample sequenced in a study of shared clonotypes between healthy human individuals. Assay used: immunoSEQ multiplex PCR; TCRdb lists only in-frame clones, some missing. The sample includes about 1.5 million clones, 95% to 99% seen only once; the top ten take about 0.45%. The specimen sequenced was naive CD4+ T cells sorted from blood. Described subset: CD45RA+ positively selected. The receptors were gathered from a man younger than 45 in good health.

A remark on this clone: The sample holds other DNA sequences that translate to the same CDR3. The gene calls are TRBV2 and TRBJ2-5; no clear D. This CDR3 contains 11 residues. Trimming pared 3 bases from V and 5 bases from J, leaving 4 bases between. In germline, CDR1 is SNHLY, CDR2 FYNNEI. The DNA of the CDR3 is TGTGCCAGCAGTGAGCGGGAGACCCAGTACTTC. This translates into CASSERETQYF.

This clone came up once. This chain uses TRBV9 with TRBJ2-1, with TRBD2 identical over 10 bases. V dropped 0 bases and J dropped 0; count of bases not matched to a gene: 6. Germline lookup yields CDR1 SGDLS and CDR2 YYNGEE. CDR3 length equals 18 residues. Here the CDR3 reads CASSVGGAGGASYNEQFF. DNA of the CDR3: TGTGCCAGCAGCGTAGGAGGAGCGGGAGGGGCCTCCTACAATGAGCAGTTCTTC.

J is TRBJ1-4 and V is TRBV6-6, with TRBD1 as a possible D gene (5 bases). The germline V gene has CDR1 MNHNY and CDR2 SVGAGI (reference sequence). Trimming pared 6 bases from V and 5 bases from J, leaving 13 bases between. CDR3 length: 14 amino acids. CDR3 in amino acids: CASRTDSYNEKLFF. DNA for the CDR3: TGTGCCAGCAGAACTGACAGTTACAATGAAAAACTGTTTTTT.

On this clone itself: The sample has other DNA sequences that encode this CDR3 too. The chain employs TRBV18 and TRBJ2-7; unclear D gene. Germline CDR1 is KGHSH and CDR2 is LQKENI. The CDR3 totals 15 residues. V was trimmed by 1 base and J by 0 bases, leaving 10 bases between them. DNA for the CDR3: TGTGCCAGCTCACCACTTCCCTCAAGCTCCTACGAGCAGTACTTC. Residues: CASSPLPSSSYEQYF.

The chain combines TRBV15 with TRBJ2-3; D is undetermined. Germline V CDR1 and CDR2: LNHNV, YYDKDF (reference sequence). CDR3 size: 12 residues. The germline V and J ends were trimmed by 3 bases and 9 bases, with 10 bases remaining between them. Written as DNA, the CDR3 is TGTGCCACCAGCAGCCTAGAAGACACGCAGTATTTT. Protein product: CATSSLEDTQYF.

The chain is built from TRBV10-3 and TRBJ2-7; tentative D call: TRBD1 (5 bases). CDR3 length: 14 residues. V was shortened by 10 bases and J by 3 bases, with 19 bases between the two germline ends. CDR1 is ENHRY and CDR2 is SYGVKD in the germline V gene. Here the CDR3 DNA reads TGTGCCACCCTACAGGACCCCCGTGTCTACGAGCAGTACTTC. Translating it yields CATLQDPRVYEQYF.

The CDR3 reads CASSLVGSYGYTF. DNA for the CDR3: TGTGCCAGCAGCTTAGTAGGGAGCTATGGCTACACCTTC. This chain connects TRBV7-9 to TRBJ1-2; D is unresolved. This CDR3 contains 13 residues. V was cut by 1 base and J by 4 bases, with 7 bases left in between. The V gene's germline CDR1 is SEHNR and CDR2 FQNEAQ (reference sequence). The full variable domain, completed using reference TRBV7-9 and TRBJ1-2, is DTGVSQNPRHKITKRGQNVTFRCDPISEHNRLYWYRQTLGQGPEFLTYFQNEAQLEKSRLLSDRFSAERPKGSFSTLEIQRTEQGDSAMYLCASSLVGSYGYTFGSGTRLTVV.

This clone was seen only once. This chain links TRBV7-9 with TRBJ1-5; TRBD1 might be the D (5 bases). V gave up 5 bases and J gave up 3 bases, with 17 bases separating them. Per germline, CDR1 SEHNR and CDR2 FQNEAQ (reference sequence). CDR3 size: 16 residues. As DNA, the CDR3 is TGTGCCAGCAGCCCAATGGGGCAGATGAACAATCAGCCCCAGCATTTT. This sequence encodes CASSPMGQMNNQPQHF.

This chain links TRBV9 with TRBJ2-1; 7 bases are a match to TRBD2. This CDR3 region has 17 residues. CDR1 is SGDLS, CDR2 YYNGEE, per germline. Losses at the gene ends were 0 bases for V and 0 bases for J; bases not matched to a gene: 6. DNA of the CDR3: TGTGCCAGCAGCGTAGGGGGAGGGACGGTCTCCTACAATGAGCAGTTCTTC. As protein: CASSVGGGTVSYNEQFF.

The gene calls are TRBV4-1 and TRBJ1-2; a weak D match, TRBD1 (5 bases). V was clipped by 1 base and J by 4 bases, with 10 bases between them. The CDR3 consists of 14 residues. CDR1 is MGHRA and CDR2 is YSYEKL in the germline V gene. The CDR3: CASSQASGTYGYTF. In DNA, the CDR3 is TGCGCCAGCAGCCAAGCATCGGGGACCTATGGCTACACCTTC.

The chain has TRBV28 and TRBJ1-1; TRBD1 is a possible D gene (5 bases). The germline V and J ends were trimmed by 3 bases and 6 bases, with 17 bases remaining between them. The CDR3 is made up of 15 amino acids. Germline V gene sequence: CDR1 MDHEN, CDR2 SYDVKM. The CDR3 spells CASSFWTSTSPEAFF. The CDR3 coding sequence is TGTGCCAGCAGTTTTTGGACATCGACGAGTCCTGAAGCTTTCTTT.

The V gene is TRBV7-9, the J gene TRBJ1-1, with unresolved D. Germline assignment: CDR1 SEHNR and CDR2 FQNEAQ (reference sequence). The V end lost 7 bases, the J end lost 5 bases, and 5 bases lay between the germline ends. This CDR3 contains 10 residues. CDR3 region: CASTGTEAFF. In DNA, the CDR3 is TGTGCCAGCACTGGGACTGAAGCTTTCTTT.

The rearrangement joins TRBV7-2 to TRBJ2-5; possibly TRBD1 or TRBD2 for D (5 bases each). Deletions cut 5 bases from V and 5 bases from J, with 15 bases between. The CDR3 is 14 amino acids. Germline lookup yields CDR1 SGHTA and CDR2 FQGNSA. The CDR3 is CASSPPGAAETQYF. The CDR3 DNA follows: TGTGCCAGCAGCCCTCCCGGGGCCGCGGAGACCCAGTACTTC.

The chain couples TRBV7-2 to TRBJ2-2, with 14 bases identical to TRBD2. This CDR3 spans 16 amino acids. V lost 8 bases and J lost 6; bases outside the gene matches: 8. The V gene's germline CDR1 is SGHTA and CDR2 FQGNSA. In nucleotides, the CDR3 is TGTGCCAGCCCTCTACCGGGACTAGCGGGAGCCGGGGAGCTGTTTTTT. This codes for CASPLPGLAGAGELFF.

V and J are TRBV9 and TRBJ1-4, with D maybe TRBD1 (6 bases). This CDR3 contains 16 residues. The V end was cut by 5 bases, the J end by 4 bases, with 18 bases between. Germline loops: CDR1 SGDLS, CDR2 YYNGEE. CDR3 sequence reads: CASSTPTGTGNEKLFF. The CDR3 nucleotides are TGTGCCAGCAGTACCCCCACAGGGACGGGTAATGAAAAACTGTTTTTT.

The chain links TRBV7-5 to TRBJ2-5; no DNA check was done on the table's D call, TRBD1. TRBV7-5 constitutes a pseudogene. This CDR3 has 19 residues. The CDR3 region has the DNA TGTGTCAGAAGCTTAACGTCCCCTCCACAGGGGGCCGGGAAAGAGACCCAGTACTTC. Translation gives CVRSLTSPPQGAGKETQYF.

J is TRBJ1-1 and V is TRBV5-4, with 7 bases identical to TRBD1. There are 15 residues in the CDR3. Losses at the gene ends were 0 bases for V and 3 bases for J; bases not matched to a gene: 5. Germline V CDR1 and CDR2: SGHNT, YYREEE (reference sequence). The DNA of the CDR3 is TGTGCCAGCAGCTTGGGAGGGGGCAGGTACACTGAAGCTTTCTTT. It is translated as CASSLGGGRYTEAFF.

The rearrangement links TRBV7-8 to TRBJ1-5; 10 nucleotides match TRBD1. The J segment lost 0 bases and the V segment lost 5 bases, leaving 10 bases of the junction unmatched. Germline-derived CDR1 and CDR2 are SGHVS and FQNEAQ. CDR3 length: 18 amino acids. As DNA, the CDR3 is TGTGCCAGCAGCCCCGGACAGGGGGTGAGGTATAGCAATCAGCCCCAGCATTTT. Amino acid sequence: CASSPGQGVRYSNQPQHF.

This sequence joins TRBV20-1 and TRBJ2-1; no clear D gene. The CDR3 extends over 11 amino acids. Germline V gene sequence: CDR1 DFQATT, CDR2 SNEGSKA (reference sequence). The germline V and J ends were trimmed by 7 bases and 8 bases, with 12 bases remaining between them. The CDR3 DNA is TGCAGTGAGGGTAGGCGCGATGAGCAGTTCTTC. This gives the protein CSEGRRDEQFF.

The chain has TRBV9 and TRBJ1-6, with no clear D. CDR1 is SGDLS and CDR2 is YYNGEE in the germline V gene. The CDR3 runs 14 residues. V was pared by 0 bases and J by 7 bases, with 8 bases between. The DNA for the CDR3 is TGTGCCAGCAGCGTAGCTGTGATCAATTCACCCCTCCACTTT. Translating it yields CASSVAVINSPLHF.

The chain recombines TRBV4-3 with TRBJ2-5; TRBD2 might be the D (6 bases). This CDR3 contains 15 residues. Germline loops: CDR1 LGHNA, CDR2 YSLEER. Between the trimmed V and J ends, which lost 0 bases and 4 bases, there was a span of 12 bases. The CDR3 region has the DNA TGCGCCAGCAGCCAAGACCTGACTAGTGTAGAGACCCAGTACTTC. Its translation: CASSQDLTSVETQYF.

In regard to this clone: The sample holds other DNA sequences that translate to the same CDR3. CDR3 amino acids: CASSLAWGPDTEAFF. The CDR3 DNA reads as TGTGCCAGCTCACTTGCATGGGGGCCGGACACTGAAGCTTTCTTT. The chain combines TRBV18 with TRBJ1-1; the D gene is possibly TRBD1 (6 bases). The V and J ends lost 4 bases and 3 bases respectively, with 15 bases between them. The CDR3 is 15 residues long. Germline-derived CDR1 and CDR2 are KGHSH and LQKENI.

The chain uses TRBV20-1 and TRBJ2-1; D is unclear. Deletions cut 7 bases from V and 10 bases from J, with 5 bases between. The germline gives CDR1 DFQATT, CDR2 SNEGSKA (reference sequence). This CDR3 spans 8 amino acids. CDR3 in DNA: TGCAGTGTTCACGAGCAGTTCTTC. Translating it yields CSVHEQFF.

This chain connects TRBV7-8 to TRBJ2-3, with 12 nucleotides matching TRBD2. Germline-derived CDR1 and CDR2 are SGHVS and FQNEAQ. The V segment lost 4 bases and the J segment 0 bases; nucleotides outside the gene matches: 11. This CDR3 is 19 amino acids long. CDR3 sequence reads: CASSSRPSGRGTSTDTQYF. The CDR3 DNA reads TGTGCCAGCAGCTCCCGACCTAGCGGGAGGGGGACTAGCACAGATACGCAGTATTTT.